The 12 T cell receptor beta chains below come from one sample, sequenced in a study of blood T cell repertoires in COVID-19 (TCRdb year 2020). Library method: the immunoSEQ multiplex PCR assay. TCRdb holds this immuneACCESS table with in-frame rearrangements only. Some clones are missing; in checked studies, unresolved V genes explain under half, and the rest has no known cause. For this sample the table gives approximately 130,000 clones, of which around four fifths were detected only once. 18% of the sample is in the top ten clones. Material for sequencing was PBMCs or T cells enriched from blood (not recorded which). Every receptor here comes from a man under 40 who had recovered from COVID-19.

This chain joins TRBV19 and TRBJ2-3, with 7 bases lining up with TRBD1. From germline, CDR1 is LNHDA and CDR2 SQIVND (reference sequence). The CDR3 runs 16 residues. V was clipped by 4 bases and J by 1 base; unmatched bases: 8. The CDR3: CASSTRTGTGTDTQYF. The CDR3 DNA reads as TGTGCCAGTAGTACCCGGACAGGCACTGGCACAGATACGCAGTATTTT.

This sequence joins TRBV5-1 and TRBJ1-1; unclear D gene. This CDR3 region has 11 residues. V lost 4 bases and J 8 bases, leaving 9 bases between the germline ends. Germline V lookup: CDR1 SGHRS, CDR2 YFSETQ. In nucleotides, the CDR3 is TGCGCCAGCAGCGCCCTCGGGGAAGCTTTCTTT. Translation gives CASSALGEAFF.

CDR3 sequence: CARSLLGAPRELYEQYV. CDR3 bases: TGTGCCAGAAGCCTGTTGGGCGCCCCCAGGGAACTCTACGAGCAGTACGTC. The chain recombines TRBV5-3 with TRBJ2-7; perhaps TRBD1 as D (5 bases). TRBV5-3 is flagged as an ORF with uncertain function. There are 17 residues in the CDR3. V lost 4 bases and J 3 bases, leaving 23 bases between the germline ends.

The chain joins TRBV13 to TRBJ1-1; D perhaps matches TRBD1 (5 bases). The germline V gene encodes CDR1 PRHDT and CDR2 FYEKMQ (reference sequence). The V end lost 3 bases, the J end lost 6 bases, and 23 bases lay between the germline ends. This CDR3 comprises 17 residues. This CDR3 is CASSFRQPRLGDPEAFF. The CDR3 DNA is TGTGCCAGCAGCTTTCGACAGCCGAGGTTGGGTGATCCTGAAGCTTTCTTT.

The genes are TRBV5-1 and TRBJ1-6; a possible D gene is TRBD1 (5 bases). V lost 0 bases to trimming and J lost 11 bases, with 15 bases between them. The CDR3 has 15 amino acids. The germline V gene encodes CDR1 SGHRS and CDR2 YFSETQ. The CDR3 DNA is TGCGCCAGCAGCTTGGGTTGGGGGGGGAGTGCACCCCTCCACTTT. It yields the protein CASSLGWGGSAPLHF.

The chain joins TRBV5-1 to TRBJ2-2; 7 positions match TRBD1. The CDR3 runs 15 residues. J was trimmed by 4 bases and V by 4 bases; bases with no gene match: 7. CDR1 is SGHRS and CDR2 is YFSETQ in the germline V gene. For the CDR3, the DNA is TGCGCCAGCAGCCTATCGACAGGGACCACCGGGGAGCTGTTTTTT. Amino acid sequence: CASSLSTGTTGELFF.

This chain connects TRBV29-1 to TRBJ2-2; 8 bases agree with TRBD1. Germline loops: CDR1 SQVTM, CDR2 ANQGSEA. The V gene end was trimmed by 4 bases and the J gene end by 4 bases; junction bases not matched to a gene: 11. This CDR3 is 16 amino acids long. The CDR3 DNA sequence: TGCAGCGTTGTCCCCTCGACAGGGGTTGCCACCGGGGAGCTGTTTTTT. Amino acids: CSVVPSTGVATGELFF.

The V and J genes are TRBV27 and TRBJ2-3, with 11 bases identical to TRBD1. The CDR3 contains 17 residues. Germline V gene sequence: CDR1 MNHEY, CDR2 SMNVEV (reference sequence). J gave up 8 bases and V 0 bases, and 10 bases lay outside the gene matches. The CDR3 bases are TGTGCCAGCAGTTTATCGGTAGGGGACAGGGGGTTATTTACGCAGTATTTT. Translated: CASSLSVGDRGLFTQYF.

V is TRBV7-9 and J is TRBJ2-6; D is perhaps TRBD1 (5 bases). This CDR3 is 18 amino acids long. Germline loops: CDR1 SEHNR, CDR2 FQNEAQ (reference sequence). The germline V and J ends were trimmed by 1 base and 0 bases, with 13 bases remaining between them. CDR3 coding DNA: TGTGCCAGCAGCTTAGTGCGGCAGGGTGGCTCTGGGGCCAACGTCCTGACTTTC. Its protein is CASSLVRQGGSGANVLTF. The whole variable domain, remainder taken from reference TRBV7-9 and TRBJ2-6, is DTGVSQNPRHKITKRGQNVTFRCDPISEHNRLYWYRQTLGQGPEFLTYFQNEAQLEKSRLLSDRFSAERPKGSFSTLEIQRTEQGDSAMYLCASSLVRQGGSGANVLTFGAGSRLTVL.

The chain joins TRBV29-1 to TRBJ2-2; 10 positions match TRBD1. CDR3 length: 14 residues. V lost 7 bases and J lost 3; bases outside the gene matches: 5. Germline-derived CDR1 and CDR2 are SQVTM and ANQGSEA. In DNA form, the CDR3 reads TGCAGCGCACGGACAGGGGGATACACCGGGGAGCTGTTTTTT. Its protein product is CSARTGGYTGELFF.

This clone has more than one count but fewer than ten. The chain employs TRBV3-1 (or the pseudogene TRBV3-2) and TRBJ1-4; D remains ambiguous. The CDR3 extends over 15 amino acids. From germline, CDR1 is LGHDT and CDR2 YNNKEL (reference sequence). V was trimmed by 0 bases and J by 2 bases, leaving 7 bases between them. The CDR3 reads CASSQEASTNEKLFF. CDR3 nucleotide sequence: TGTGCCAGCAGCCAAGAAGCGAGCACTAATGAAAAACTGTTTTTT.

This sequence joins TRBV11-2 and TRBJ1-1, with 11 bases identical to TRBD1. This CDR3 has 16 residues. The V gene end was trimmed by 5 bases and the J gene end by 4 bases; junction bases not matched to a gene: 9. Germline CDR1 SGHAT, CDR2 FQNNGV. The CDR3 spells CASSLGQGALGTEAFF. CDR3 DNA: TGTGCCAGCAGCCTCGGACAGGGGGCGTTGGGCACTGAAGCTTTCTTT.